Listed below are T cell receptor beta chains from one sample, sequenced in a study of CD8 T cells in Susac syndrome. TCRdb processed the immunoSEQ multiplex PCR reads anew with MiXCR; each CDR3 protein has one entry. This table holds about 150,000 distinct CDR3 sequences, roughly 94% found once. Sequenced sample: CD8+ T cells from PBMCs. Every receptor here comes from a human donor with Susac syndrome. Both conserved end residues are part of each CDR3. The D gene is left open where the match is weak.

>TRBJ1-4|TRBD1|TRBV30
CAWSVKAGQGEKLFF
>TRBJ2-7|-|TRBV4-2
CASSHNQDRLRQYF
>TRBJ1-1|-|TRBV2
CASEKTGAFF
>TRBJ2-1|-|TRBV29-1
CSALASSYNEQFF
>TRBJ2-7|-|TRBV28
CASTLRGAHYEQYF
>TRBJ1-1|TRBD1|TRBV15
CATSADREENTEAFF
>TRBJ2-5|-|TRBV5-6
CASSLGGEQETQYF
>TRBJ2-1|TRBD2|TRBV6-5
CASSYGLANEQFF
>TRBJ1-5|-|TRBV27
CASKTGMGPQHF
>TRBJ2-5|-|TRBV20-1
CSARSLGPPETQYF
>TRBJ2-1|-|TRBV20-1
CSARPFGNEQFF
>TRBJ2-7|TRBD1|TRBV28
CASSPDPQGSEQYF
>TRBJ2-7|TRBD2|TRBV4-1
CASSQEPSGKTNSYYEQYF
>TRBJ2-6|-|TRBV27
CASSNWLGQEANVLTF
>TRBJ2-1|TRBD2|TRBV7-8
CASSLGTRTFGNEQFF